These 29 T cell receptor beta chains share one sample of origin, sequenced in a study of beta chain features in type 1 diabetes. Reverse transcribing all isolated RNA meant expressed TCRB transcripts were sequenced. Clones were read by immunoSEQ multiplex PCR, and TCRdb kept only the in-frame ones, dropping some. The table has over 500,000 clones, roughly a sixth seen once. The sample comprised naive CD4+ T cells from blood. These receptors were obtained from a man aged 18-30 years in good health.

The chain links TRBV11-2 to TRBJ2-3, with D tentatively TRBD2 (6 bases). Trimming cost V 5 bases and J 2 bases, with 11 bases left between them. This CDR3 contains 14 residues. CDR1 SGHAT and CDR2 FQNNGV come from the germline V gene. The CDR3 bases are TGTGCCAGCAGCGGGGGAGGCCTCACAGATACGCAGTATTTT. It translates to CASSGGGLTDTQYF.

This clone was found a few times. The chain has TRBV10-3 and TRBJ2-7; 13 nucleotides align to TRBD2. Trimming took 6 bases from V and 2 from J; bases not matched to a gene: 4. CDR3 length: 15 residues. Per the germline V gene, CDR1 is ENHRY and CDR2 is SYGVKD. CDR3 sequence reads: CAIRALAGGTYEQYF. The DNA for the CDR3 is TGTGCCATCAGGGCACTAGCGGGGGGGACCTACGAGCAGTACTTC.

In DNA, the CDR3 is TGCGCCAGCAGCTCGGTAGACAGGGTGGCGTACGAGCAGTACTTC. It is translated as CASSSVDRVAYEQYF. The chain has TRBV5-1 and TRBJ2-7; the match to TRBD1 covers 7 bases. CDR3 size: 15 residues. The germline V gene encodes CDR1 SGHRS and CDR2 YFSETQ. V lost 3 bases to trimming and J lost 4 bases; unmatched junction nucleotides: 10.

This rearrangement joins TRBV19 to TRBJ2-1; D gene ambiguous. V lost 3 bases and J lost 1, with 4 bases in between. The CDR3 is 13 residues long. Germline-derived CDR1 and CDR2 are LNHDA and SQIVND (reference sequence). CDR3: CASSIGSYNEQFF. The CDR3 DNA reads TGTGCCAGTAGTATCGGGTCCTACAATGAGCAGTTCTTC.

There are a few counts of this clone. This rearrangement joins TRBV5-6 to TRBJ1-2; D is possibly TRBD1 (6 bases). The germline CDR1 and CDR2 sequences are SGHDT and YYEEEE. Trimming shortened V by 5 bases and J by 3 bases, and 14 bases separated the two germline ends. This CDR3 is built from 14 residues. This CDR3 is CASSFKGVDYGYTF. The DNA for the CDR3 is TGTGCCAGCAGTTTTAAGGGGGTAGACTATGGCTACACCTTC.

The genes are TRBV10-3 and TRBJ1-1; the D is unclear. V lost 7 bases to trimming and J lost 7 bases, with 16 bases between them. Germline V gene sequence: CDR1 ENHRY, CDR2 SYGVKD. The CDR3 is 13 amino acids. CDR3 sequence (DNA): TGTGCCATCACCAATTCCCCACGCGGTGAAGCTTTCTTT. It codes for CAITNSPRGEAFF.

V usage is TRBV4-2 and J usage is TRBJ1-6; D not resolved. V lost 2 bases to trimming and J lost 6 bases, with 5 bases between them. The length of the CDR3 is 13 residues. The germline CDR1 and CDR2 sequences are LGHNA and YNFKEQ. The CDR3 loop is CASSQQANSPLHF. As DNA, the CDR3 is TGTGCCAGCAGCCAACAGGCTAATTCACCCCTCCACTTT.

The chain has TRBV7-2 and TRBJ2-1; D tentatively fits TRBD1 or TRBD2 (5 bases each). V lost 5 bases to trimming and J lost 7 bases, with 12 bases between them. The CDR3 has 13 amino acids. CDR1 and CDR2 from the germline V gene are SGHTA and FQGNSA. The CDR3 DNA sequence: TGTGCCAGCAGCCCCATTTGGGGGAATGAGCAGTTCTTC. Translating gives CASSPIWGNEQFF.

This clone appeared a few times. The chain employs TRBV19 and TRBJ1-2; D gene unclear. Germline V CDR1 and CDR2: LNHDA, SQIVND (reference sequence). This CDR3 spans 14 amino acids. V was clipped by 6 bases and J by 0 bases, with 11 bases between them. The CDR3 DNA sequence: TGTGCCAGTAGCCCGGATTCAACTAACTATGGCTACACCTTC. It translates to CASSPDSTNYGYTF. Using reference TRBV19 and TRBJ1-2 for the parts outside the CDR3, the full variable domain is DGGITQSPKYLFRKEGQNVTLSCEQNLNHDAMYWYRQDPGQGLRLIYYSQIVNDFQKGDIAEGYSVSREKKESFPLTVTSAQKNPTAFYLCASSPDSTNYGYTFGSGTRLTVV.

This clone came up a few times. The chain employs TRBV28 and TRBJ2-7; 8 nucleotides line up with TRBD1. Trimming removed 4 bases from V and 2 bases from J; junction bases left unmatched: 4. This CDR3 region has 14 residues. Germline V gene lookup returns CDR1 MDHEN and CDR2 SYDVKM. In DNA form, the CDR3 reads TGTGCCAGCAGTTCGGGGACAGGACCCTACGAGCAGTACTTC. Its protein product is CASSSGTGPYEQYF.

There are a few counts of this clone. The chain combines TRBV7-3 with TRBJ2-3; the D is unclear. There are 11 residues in the CDR3. Germline CDR1 SGHTA, CDR2 FQGTGA. Trimming stripped 0 bases from V and 5 bases from J, with 0 bases between. Written as DNA, the CDR3 is TGTGCCAGCAGCTTAACAGATACGCAGTATTTT. Translation: CASSLTDTQYF.

This clone was detected only a few times. This chain joins TRBV4-2 and TRBJ2-3, with a tentative D call TRBD2 (6 bases). Trimming stripped 0 bases from V and 1 base from J, with 11 bases between. Germline V gene data show CDR1 as LGHNA and CDR2 as YNFKEQ. This CDR3 has 16 residues. The CDR3 loop reads CASSQEGRGRTDTQYF. CDR3 in DNA: TGTGCCAGCAGCCAAGAAGGGCGGGGCCGCACAGATACGCAGTATTTT.

There are a few counts of this clone. CDR3 coding DNA: TGCGCCAGCAGCCAAGTATCGAGCGAGCAGTACTTC. Residues: CASSQVSSEQYF. V usage is TRBV4-1 and J usage is TRBJ2-7; D ambiguous. Germline CDR1 MGHRA, CDR2 YSYEKL. The CDR3 length is 12 residues. The V end was cut by 1 base, the J end by 6 bases, with 7 bases between.

The table lists this clone with a few counts. The junction shows a germline mismatch at one end, possibly a read error. The J gene is TRBJ2-4, the V gene TRBV2, with 7 positions matching TRBD1. This CDR3 contains 15 residues. CDR1 and CDR2 from the germline V gene are SNHLY and FYNNEI. The CDR3 nucleotides read TGTGCCAGCACTGAACAGGGGATAGCCAAAAACATTCAGTACTTC. Its protein product is CASTEQGIAKNIQYF.

V gene TRBV4-3 combines with J gene TRBJ1-4, with D unclear. V was pared by 4 bases and J by 4 bases, with 10 bases between. This CDR3 spans 14 amino acids. The germline V gene has CDR1 LGHNA and CDR2 YSLEER. The CDR3 DNA reads as TGCGCCAGCAGCCGCGGGGAGTTTAATGAAAAACTGTTTTTT. Protein: CASSRGEFNEKLFF.

Only a few counts were recorded for this clone. This chain uses TRBV9 with TRBJ2-1, with TRBD2 identical over 12 bases. Unmatched junction bases numbered 4, after V lost 4 bases and J lost 2 bases. Germline V lookup: CDR1 SGDLS, CDR2 YYNGEE. The CDR3 has 16 amino acids. DNA for the CDR3: TGTGCCAGCAGCCCACGACTAGCGGGAGCCTACAATGAGCAGTTCTTC. This translates into CASSPRLAGAYNEQFF.

This clone appeared a few times. This sequence joins TRBV19 and TRBJ1-5, with unresolved D. The CDR3 consists of 12 residues. Trimming removed 6 bases from V and 11 bases from J, with 14 bases in between. Germline V lookup: CDR1 LNHDA, CDR2 SQIVND (reference sequence). The CDR3 spells CASRPLVGTQHF. DNA for the CDR3: TGTGCCAGTAGACCTTTGGTGGGGACCCAGCATTTT.

The rearrangement links TRBV7-2 to TRBJ2-7, with D tentatively TRBD1 (5 bases). The CDR3 length is 16 residues. Germline loops: CDR1 SGHTA, CDR2 FQGNSA. With 0 bases removed from V and 1 base from J, the gap between germline ends came to 13 bases. In DNA form, the CDR3 reads TGTGCCAGCAGCTTAGCAGGGGCCACATCATCCTACGAGCAGTACTTC. Encoded protein: CASSLAGATSSYEQYF.

This clone has only a few counts. The rearrangement uses TRBV6-1 and TRBJ2-5; 8 bases fit TRBD2. Germline assignment: CDR1 MNHNS and CDR2 SASEGT. This CDR3 region has 14 residues. V lost 4 bases, J lost 5 bases, and 6 bases stayed unmatched. CDR3 region: CASSVHGGVETQYF. The CDR3 DNA reads as TGTGCCAGCAGTGTCCACGGGGGGGTGGAGACCCAGTACTTC.

V is TRBV7-9 and J is TRBJ2-7; either TRBD1 or TRBD2 may supply D (6 bases each). Trimming left V 3 bases short and J 7 bases short, with 16 bases between. This CDR3 contains 14 residues. CDR1 and CDR2 (germline): SEHNR, FQNEAQ (reference sequence). The DNA for the CDR3 is TGTGCCAGCAGCTTCTATCAGGGGACTGGGGAGCAGTACTTC. The encoded protein is CASSFYQGTGEQYF.

This clone was detected a few times. V gene TRBV30 combines with J gene TRBJ1-5; perhaps TRBD1 as D (6 bases). Germline V lookup: CDR1 GTSNPN, CDR2 SVGIG (reference sequence). V lost 3 bases and J lost 1, with 16 bases in between. There are 16 residues in the CDR3. As DNA, the CDR3 is TGTGCCTGGAGAGCTAGAGGACAGCCGAGCAATCAGCCCCAGCATTTT. It codes for CAWRARGQPSNQPQHF.

The genes are TRBV6-1 and TRBJ1-1; 7 nucleotides agree with TRBD1. The germline CDR1 and CDR2 sequences are MNHNS and SASEGT. Losses at the gene ends were 6 bases for V and 0 bases for J; bases not matched to a gene: 7. The CDR3 covers 15 residues. Here the CDR3 reads CASRIRGKMNTEAFF. CDR3 nucleotides: TGTGCCAGCAGGATCAGGGGGAAGATGAACACTGAAGCTTTCTTT.

This chain links TRBV19 with TRBJ1-2, with 8 bases that match TRBD1. Germline lookup yields CDR1 LNHDA and CDR2 SQIVND (reference sequence). J was trimmed by 5 bases and V by 6 bases; bases with no gene match: 8. The CDR3 covers 14 residues. Here the CDR3 reads CASRYTGTGYGYTF. The DNA of the CDR3 is TGTGCCAGTAGGTACACCGGGACAGGTTATGGCTACACCTTC.

The table lists this clone with a few counts. The rearrangement uses TRBV7-9 and TRBJ1-4, with 11 nucleotides matching TRBD1. CDR3 size: 18 residues. Germline loops: CDR1 SEHNR, CDR2 FQNEAQ (reference sequence). The V and J ends lost 5 bases and 0 bases, in that order; junction bases with no gene match: 8. DNA of the CDR3: TGTGCCAGCAGCGCCGGGACAGGGGGGTTTGCAACTAATGAAAAACTGTTTTTT. It is translated as CASSAGTGGFATNEKLFF.

This clone was seen more than once but under ten times. The rearrangement links TRBV4-3 to TRBJ2-2; maybe TRBD1 (6 bases). V shed 1 base and J shed 5 bases, with 11 bases lying between them. The CDR3 sequence is 15 residues long. Germline loops: CDR1 LGHNA, CDR2 YSLEER. The CDR3 spells CASSQVERGTGELFF. The CDR3, as DNA: TGCGCCAGCAGCCAAGTTGAAAGGGGGACCGGGGAGCTGTTTTTT.

This clone was detected only a few times. This chain connects TRBV29-1 to TRBJ2-7, with TRBD2 matching over 10 bases. The CDR3 has 14 residues. V lost 4 bases to trimming and J lost 2 bases; unmatched junction nucleotides: 5. Germline CDR1 reads SQVTM; CDR2 reads ANQGSEA. CDR3 coding DNA: TGCAGCGTTGCTAAGCGGGAGGGTACCTACGAGCAGTACTTC. Translating it yields CSVAKREGTYEQYF.

On this clone: Other DNA sequences in the sample encode the same CDR3. J is TRBJ2-3 and V is TRBV5-4; no firm D call. The CDR3 is 12 amino acids. Trimming took off 4 bases at V and 6 bases at J, with 9 bases between the two ends. Looked up from germline, CDR1 is SGHNT and CDR2 is YYREEE (reference sequence). CDR3 sequence: CASSLSTDTQYF. The CDR3 coding sequence is TGTGCCAGCAGCCTTTCGACGGATACGCAGTATTTT.

This clone was counted a few times. The chain combines TRBV7-6 with TRBJ1-6; the D gene is possibly TRBD1 (5 bases). V was shortened by 3 bases and J by 0 bases, with 12 bases between the two germline ends. CDR1 SGHVS and CDR2 FNYEAQ come from the germline V gene. The CDR3 is 17 amino acids. CDR3 residues: CASSFRDGSSYNSPLHF. In DNA form, the CDR3 reads TGTGCCAGCAGCTTTAGGGACGGAAGCTCCTATAATTCACCCCTCCACTTT.

V usage is TRBV18 and J usage is TRBJ1-5, with 9 bases fitting TRBD1. The CDR3 covers 15 residues. V lost 1 base and J lost 7; bases outside the gene matches: 5. Germline V lookup: CDR1 KGHSH, CDR2 LQKENI. The CDR3 loop is CASSPRDRGFQPQHF. The CDR3 coding sequence is TGTGCCAGCTCACCACGAGACAGGGGGTTCCAGCCCCAGCATTTT.